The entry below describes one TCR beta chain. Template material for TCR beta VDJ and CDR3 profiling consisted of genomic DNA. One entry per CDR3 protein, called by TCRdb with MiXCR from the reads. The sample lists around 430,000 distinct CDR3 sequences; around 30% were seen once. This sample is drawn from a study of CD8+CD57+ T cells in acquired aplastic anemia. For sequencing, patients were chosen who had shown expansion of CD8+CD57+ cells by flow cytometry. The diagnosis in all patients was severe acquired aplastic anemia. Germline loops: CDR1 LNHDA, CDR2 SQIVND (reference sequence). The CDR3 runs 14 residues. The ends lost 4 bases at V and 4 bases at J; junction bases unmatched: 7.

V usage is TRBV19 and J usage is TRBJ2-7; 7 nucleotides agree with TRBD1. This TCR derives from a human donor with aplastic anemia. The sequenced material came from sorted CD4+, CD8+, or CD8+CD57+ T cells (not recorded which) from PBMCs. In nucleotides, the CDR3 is TGTGCCAGTAGTACCGACAGGGTCGATTACGAGCAGTACTTC. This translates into CASSTDRVDYEQYF.